This T cell receptor beta chain was sequenced in a study of spatial heterogeneity in lung cancer. Study in general: Raw reads showed each unique TCR and UMI combination turning up more than ten times on average.

As for this clonotype: The antigen is not known.

A single record per CDR3 protein comes from TCRdb applying MiXCR to the 5' RACE reads. Among fewer than 20,000 distinct CDR3 sequences listed, around 6% were seen once. Indicated time point: sample taken at primary tumor resection. Study-wide points: It was found that expanded intratumoral alpha and beta TCR counts tracked tumor mutation counts.

The CDR3 runs 13 residues. Trimming removed 4 bases from V and 3 bases from J, with 10 bases in between. Germline V gene sequence: CDR1 LGHDT, CDR2 YNNKEL (reference sequence). The receptor was derived from a female donor with early-stage non-small cell lung cancer. Sample: lung tumor tissue, taken at surgery. The V gene is TRBV3-1, the J gene TRBJ2-7, with a possible D match to TRBD2 (6 bases). CDR3: CASSPGLHYEQYF. CDR3 DNA sequence: TGTGCCAGCAGCCCGGGACTCCACTACGAGCAGTACTTC.